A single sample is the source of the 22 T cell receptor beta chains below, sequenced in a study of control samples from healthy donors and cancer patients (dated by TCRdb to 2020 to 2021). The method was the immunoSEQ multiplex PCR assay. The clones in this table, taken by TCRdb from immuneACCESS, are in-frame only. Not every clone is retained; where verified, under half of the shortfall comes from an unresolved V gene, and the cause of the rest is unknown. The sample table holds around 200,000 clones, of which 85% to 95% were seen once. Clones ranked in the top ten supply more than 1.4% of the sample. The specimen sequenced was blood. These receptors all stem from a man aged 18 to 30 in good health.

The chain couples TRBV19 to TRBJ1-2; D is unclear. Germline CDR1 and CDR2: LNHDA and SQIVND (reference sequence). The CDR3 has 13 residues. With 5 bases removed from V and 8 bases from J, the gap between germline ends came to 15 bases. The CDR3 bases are TGTGCCAGTAGTCTCCGTACGGCGGAGGGCTACACCTTC. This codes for CASSLRTAEGYTF.

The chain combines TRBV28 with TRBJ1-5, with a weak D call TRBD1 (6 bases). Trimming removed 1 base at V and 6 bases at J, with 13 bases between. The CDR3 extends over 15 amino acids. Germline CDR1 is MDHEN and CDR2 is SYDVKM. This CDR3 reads CASSLYAQGPQPQHF. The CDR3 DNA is TGTGCCAGCAGTTTATATGCACAGGGCCCTCAGCCCCAGCATTTT.

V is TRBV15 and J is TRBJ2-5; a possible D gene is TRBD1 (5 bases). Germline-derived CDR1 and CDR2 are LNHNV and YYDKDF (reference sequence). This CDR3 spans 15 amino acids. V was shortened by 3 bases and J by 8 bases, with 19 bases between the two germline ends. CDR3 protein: CATSSDRKQGGTQYF. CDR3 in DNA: TGTGCCACCAGCAGCGACAGAAAACAAGGTGGAACCCAGTACTTC.

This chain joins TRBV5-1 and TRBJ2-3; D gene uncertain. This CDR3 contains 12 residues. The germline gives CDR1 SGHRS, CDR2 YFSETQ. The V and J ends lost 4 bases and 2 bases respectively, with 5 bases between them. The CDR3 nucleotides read TGCGCCAGCAGCCAGATCACAGATACGCAGTATTTT. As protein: CASSQITDTQYF.

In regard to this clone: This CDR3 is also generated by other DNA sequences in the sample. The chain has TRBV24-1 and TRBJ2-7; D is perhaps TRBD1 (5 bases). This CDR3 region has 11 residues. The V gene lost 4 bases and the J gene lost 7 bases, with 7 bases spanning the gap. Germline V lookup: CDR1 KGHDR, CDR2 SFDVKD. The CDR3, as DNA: TGTGCCACCAGTGAGGGGCGGGAGCAGTACTTC. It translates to CATSEGREQYF.

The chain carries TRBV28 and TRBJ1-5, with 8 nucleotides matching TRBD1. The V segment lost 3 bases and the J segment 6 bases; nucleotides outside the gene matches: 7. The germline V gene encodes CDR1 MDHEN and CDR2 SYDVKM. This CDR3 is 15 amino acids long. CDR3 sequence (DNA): TGTGCCAGCAGTTTCTACAGGGGGATAAGTCAGCCCCAGCATTTT. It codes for CASSFYRGISQPQHF.

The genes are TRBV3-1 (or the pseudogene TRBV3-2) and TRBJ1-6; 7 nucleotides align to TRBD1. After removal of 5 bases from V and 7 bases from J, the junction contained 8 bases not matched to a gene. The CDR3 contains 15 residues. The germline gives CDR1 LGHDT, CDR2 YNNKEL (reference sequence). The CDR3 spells CASSSPGGGNSPLHF. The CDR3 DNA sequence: TGTGCCAGCAGCTCGCCAGGGGGGGGAAATTCACCCCTCCACTTT.

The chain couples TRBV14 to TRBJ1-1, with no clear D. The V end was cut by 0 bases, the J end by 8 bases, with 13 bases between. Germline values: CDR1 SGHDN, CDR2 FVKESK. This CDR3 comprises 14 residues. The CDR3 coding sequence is TGTGCCAGCAGCCAAGAGTCCAAAACCGTGGAAGCTTTCTTT. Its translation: CASSQESKTVEAFF.

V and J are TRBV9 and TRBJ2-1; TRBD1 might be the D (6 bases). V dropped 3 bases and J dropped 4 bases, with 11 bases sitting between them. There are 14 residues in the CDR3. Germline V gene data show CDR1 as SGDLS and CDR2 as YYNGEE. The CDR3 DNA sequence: TGTGCCAGCAGCGCATACAGGGATTACAATGAGCAGTTCTTC. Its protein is CASSAYRDYNEQFF.

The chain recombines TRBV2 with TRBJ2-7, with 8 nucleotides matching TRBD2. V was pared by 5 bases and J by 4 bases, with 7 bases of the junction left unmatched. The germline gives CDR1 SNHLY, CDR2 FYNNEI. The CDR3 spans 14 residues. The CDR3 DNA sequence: TGTGCCAGCAGTCCACTAGCGGATCAGTACGAGCAGTACTTC. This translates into CASSPLADQYEQYF.

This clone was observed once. For the CDR3, the DNA is TGTGCCAGCAGTTTAGGACAGGGGAAGACCCAGTACTTC. Translated, it gives CASSLGQGKTQYF. V and J are TRBV12-3 or TRBV12-4 and TRBJ2-5, with 8 nucleotides matching TRBD1. Trimming cost V 1 base and J 6 bases; bases outside gene matches: 1. CDR3 length: 13 residues.

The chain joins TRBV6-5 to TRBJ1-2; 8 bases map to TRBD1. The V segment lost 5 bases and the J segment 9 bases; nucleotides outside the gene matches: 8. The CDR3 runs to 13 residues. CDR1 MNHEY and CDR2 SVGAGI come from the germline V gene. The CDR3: CASSPGQVFRYTF. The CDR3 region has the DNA TGTGCCAGCAGTCCGGGACAGGTATTTCGCTACACCTTC.

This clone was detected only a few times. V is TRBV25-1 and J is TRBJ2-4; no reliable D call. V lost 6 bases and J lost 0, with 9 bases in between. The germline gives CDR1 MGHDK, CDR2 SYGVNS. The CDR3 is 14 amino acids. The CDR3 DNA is TGTGCCAGCAGCTCGGATCTAGCCAAAAACATTCAGTACTTC. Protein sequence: CASSSDLAKNIQYF.

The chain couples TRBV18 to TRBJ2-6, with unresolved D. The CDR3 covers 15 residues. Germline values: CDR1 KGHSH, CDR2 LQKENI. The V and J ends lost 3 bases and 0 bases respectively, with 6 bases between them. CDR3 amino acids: CASSPITSGANVLTF. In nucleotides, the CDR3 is TGTGCCAGCTCACCGATTACCTCTGGGGCCAACGTCCTGACTTTC.

CDR3 DNA: TGTGCCAGCAGCTTGACGGGAGCGGGGGGGCAGTTCTTC. Translating it yields CASSLTGAGGQFF. This rearrangement joins TRBV5-6 to TRBJ2-1; TRBD2 aligns across 9 bases. Trimming cost V 1 base and J 12 bases; bases outside gene matches: 5. CDR3 length equals 13 residues. Looked up from germline, CDR1 is SGHDT and CDR2 is YYEEEE. The full variable domain, its missing parts supplied by reference TRBV5-6 and TRBJ2-1, is DAGVTQSPTHLIKTRGQQVTLRCSPKSGHDTVSWYQQALGQGPQFIFQYYEEEERQRGNFPDRFSGHQFPNYSSELNVNALLLGDSALYLCASSLTGAGGQFFGPGTRLTVL.

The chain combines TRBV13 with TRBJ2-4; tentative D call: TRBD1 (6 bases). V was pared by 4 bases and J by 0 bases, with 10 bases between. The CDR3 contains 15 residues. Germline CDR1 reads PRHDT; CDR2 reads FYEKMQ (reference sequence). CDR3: CASSYGQLAKNIQYF. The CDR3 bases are TGTGCCAGCAGCTACGGACAGTTAGCCAAAAACATTCAGTACTTC.

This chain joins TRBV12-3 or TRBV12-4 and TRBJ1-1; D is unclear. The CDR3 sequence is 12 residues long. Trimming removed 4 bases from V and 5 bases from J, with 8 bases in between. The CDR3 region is CASSSRWTEAFF. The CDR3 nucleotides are TGTGCCAGCAGTTCGCGTTGGACTGAAGCTTTCTTT.

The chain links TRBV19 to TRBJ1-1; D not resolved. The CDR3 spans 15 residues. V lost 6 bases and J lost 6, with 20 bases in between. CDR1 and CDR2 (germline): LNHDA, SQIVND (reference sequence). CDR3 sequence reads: CASREATVGVAEAFF. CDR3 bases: TGTGCCAGTAGGGAGGCGACGGTCGGTGTGGCTGAAGCTTTCTTT.

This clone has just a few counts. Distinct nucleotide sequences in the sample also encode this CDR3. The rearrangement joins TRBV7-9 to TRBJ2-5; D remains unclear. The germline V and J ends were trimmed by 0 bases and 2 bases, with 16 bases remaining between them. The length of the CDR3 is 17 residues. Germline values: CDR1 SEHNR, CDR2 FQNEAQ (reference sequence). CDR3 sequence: CASSLALSPTFQETQYF. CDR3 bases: TGTGCCAGCAGCTTAGCGCTCAGTCCGACATTTCAAGAGACCCAGTACTTC.

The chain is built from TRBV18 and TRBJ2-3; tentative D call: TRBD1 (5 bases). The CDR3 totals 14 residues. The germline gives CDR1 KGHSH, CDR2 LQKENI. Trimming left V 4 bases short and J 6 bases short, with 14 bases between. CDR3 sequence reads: CASSRGQDVDTQYF. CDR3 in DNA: TGTGCCAGCTCACGCGGACAAGACGTCGATACGCAGTATTTT.

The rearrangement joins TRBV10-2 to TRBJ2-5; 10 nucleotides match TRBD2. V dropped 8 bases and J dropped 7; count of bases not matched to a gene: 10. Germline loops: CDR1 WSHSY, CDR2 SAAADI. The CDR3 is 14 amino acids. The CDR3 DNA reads TGCGCCAGCGGGGGGCCTAGCGGGGGTATGACCCAGTACTTC. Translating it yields CASGGPSGGMTQYF.

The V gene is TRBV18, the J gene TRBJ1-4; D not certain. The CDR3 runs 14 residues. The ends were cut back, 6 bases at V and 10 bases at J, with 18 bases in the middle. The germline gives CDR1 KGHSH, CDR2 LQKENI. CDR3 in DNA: TGTGCCAGCTCCGATCAAGTGAGGGAAGGAAAACTGTTTTTT. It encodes CASSDQVREGKLFF.